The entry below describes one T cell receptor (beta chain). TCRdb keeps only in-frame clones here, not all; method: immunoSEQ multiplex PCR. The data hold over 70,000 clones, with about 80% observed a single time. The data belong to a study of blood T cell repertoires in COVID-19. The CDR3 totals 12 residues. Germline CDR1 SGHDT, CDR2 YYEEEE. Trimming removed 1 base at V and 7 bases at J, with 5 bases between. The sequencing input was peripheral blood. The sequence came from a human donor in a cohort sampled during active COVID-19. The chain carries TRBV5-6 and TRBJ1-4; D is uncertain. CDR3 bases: TGTGCCAGCAGCTTGTTGAGTGAAAAACTGTTTTTT. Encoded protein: CASSLLSEKLFF.